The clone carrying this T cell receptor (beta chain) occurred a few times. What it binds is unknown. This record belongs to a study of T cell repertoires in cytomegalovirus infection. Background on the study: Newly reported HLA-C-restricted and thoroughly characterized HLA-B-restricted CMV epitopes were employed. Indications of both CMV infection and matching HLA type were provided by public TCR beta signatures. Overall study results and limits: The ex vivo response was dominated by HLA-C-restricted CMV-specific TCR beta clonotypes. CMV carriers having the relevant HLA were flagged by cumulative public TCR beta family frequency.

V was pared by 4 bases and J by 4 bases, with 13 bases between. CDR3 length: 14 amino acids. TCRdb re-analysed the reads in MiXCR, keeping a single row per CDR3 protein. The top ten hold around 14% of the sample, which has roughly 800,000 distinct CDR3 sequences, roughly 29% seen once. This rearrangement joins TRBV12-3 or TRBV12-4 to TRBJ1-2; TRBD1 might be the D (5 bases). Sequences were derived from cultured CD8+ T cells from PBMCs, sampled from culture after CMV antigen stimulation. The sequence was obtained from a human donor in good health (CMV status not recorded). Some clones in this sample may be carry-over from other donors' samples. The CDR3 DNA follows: TGTGCCAGCAGTTCGGGACTGTCGGTCTATGGCTACACCTTC. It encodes CASSSGLSVYGYTF.